The rows below give T cell receptor beta chains drawn from one sample of a study of cytomegalovirus exposure and HLA in healthy donors. TCRdb keeps only in-frame clones here, not all; method: immunoSEQ multiplex PCR. This sample carries 200,000 or so clones, approximately 84% of them seen once, and the ten largest clones take approximately 6%. Sequencing was done on a sample of PBMCs. The receptors stem from a woman aged 25 to 39 in good health and CMV-seropositive. Both conserved end residues are part of each CDR3. The D gene is left open where the match is weak. Where a row states a size, it is once, few, many or the class of an expanded clone; other rows omit it.

TRBV4-3	16	TRBJ1-2	-	-	TGCGCCAGCAGCCAAGATGGTGAGGAAGCAAACTATGGCTACACCTTC	CASSQDGEEANYGYTF
TRBV15	14	TRBJ2-7	TRBD1	once	TGTGCCACCGCCCGGGGGACAGGGGGCCACGAGCAGTACTTC	CATARGTGGHEQYF
TRBV7-9	15	TRBJ2-3	-	-	TGTTCCAGCAGCAAAGGGGGTATCGGCACAGATACGCAGTATTTT	CSSSKGGIGTDTQYF
TRBV7-8	14	TRBJ1-4	TRBD1	-	TGTGCCAGCAGCTTCAGGGGGCGCTGGGAAAAACTGTTTTTT	CASSFRGRWEKLFF
TRBV28	16	TRBJ2-3	TRBD1	-	TGTGCCAGCAGTTTAAGGGAGACAGGGTTGGGAGATACGCAGTATTTT	CASSLRETGLGDTQYF
TRBV5-4	15	TRBJ2-5	TRBD2	few	TGTGCCAGCAGCTTGGCTCTAGCGGACCAAGAGACCCAGTACTTC	CASSLALADQETQYF
TRBV9	15	TRBJ2-3	TRBD2	-	TGTGCCAGCAGCGCCGTCGGGGGGTCGGCGGATACGCAGTATTTT	CASSAVGGSADTQYF
TRBV7-3	15	TRBJ2-1	-	-	TGTGCCAGCAGCCTCACGGCGGCAACCTACAATGAGCAGTTCTTC	CASSLTAATYNEQFF
TRBV5-1	13	TRBJ1-2	TRBD1	-	TGCGCCAGCAGCTCTACAGGGGAGTATGGCTACACCTTC	CASSSTGEYGYTF
TRBV5-1	15	TRBJ2-1	TRBD1	-	TGCGCCAGCAGCCGCCTGGAGACAGGGGACCGTGAGCAGTTCTTC	CASSRLETGDREQFF
TRBV27	15	TRBJ2-1	TRBD2	-	TGTGCCAGCAGAGACGGACTAGACAATTACAATGAGCAGTTCTTC	CASRDGLDNYNEQFF
TRBV6-1	17	TRBJ2-2	-	-	TGTGCCAGCAGTGAAATGGGTGGCGGCGGTAGTGCCGGGGAGCTGTTTTTT	CASSEMGGGGSAGELFF
TRBV5-1	12	TRBJ1-2	-	once	TGCGCCAGCAGCTTGTCGGGATATGGCTACACCTTC	CASSLSGYGYTF
TRBV7-9	15	TRBJ2-1	TRBD1	once	TGTGCCAGCAGCGGATCGGGACAGTTTTACAATGAGCAGTTCTTC	CASSGSGQFYNEQFF
TRBV7-9	16	TRBJ2-1	TRBD2	-	TGTGCCAGCAGCCGGCAGAGCGGGAGCTCCTACAATGAGCAGTTCTTC	CASSRQSGSSYNEQFF
TRBV7-9	13	TRBJ1-2	-	-	TGTGCCAGCAGCCCGGCGGGGGTGGATGGCTACACCTTC	CASSPAGVDGYTF
TRBV7-8	20	TRBJ2-6	-	-	TGTGCCAGCAGCTTTTACAGGGATGTGGACGGATACTCTGGGGCCAACGTCCTGACTTTC	CASSFYRDVDGYSGANVLTF
TRBV4-1	18	TRBJ2-2	-	-	TGCGCCAGCAGCCAAGGGAGTCTCGGGAGCGGGCCGACCGGGGAGCTGTTTTTT	CASSQGSLGSGPTGELFF
TRBV10-2	15	TRBJ1-5	TRBD1	-	TGCGCCAGCAGAGAGGGACAGGGGTCGGGTCAGCCCCAGCATTTT	CASREGQGSGQPQHF
TRBV6-1	13	TRBJ1-1	-	-	TGTGCCAGCAGAGGTGAAGGGGTTGGTAGGGCTTTCTTT	CASRGEGVGRAFF
TRBV6-5	14	TRBJ2-7	TRBD1	once	TGTGCCAGCAGTTACGTGGACAGGTACTACGAGCAGTACTTC	CASSYVDRYYEQYF
TRBV2	15	TRBJ1-6	TRBD1	-	TGTGCCAGCAGTGAAGGACAGGGTGGTAATTCACCCCTCCACTTT	CASSEGQGGNSPLHF
TRBV2	15	TRBJ2-3	TRBD2	-	TGTGCCAGCGAGGAACCGGGACTAGACACAGATACGCAGTATTTT	CASEEPGLDTDTQYF
TRBV7-9	13	TRBJ1-2	TRBD1	-	TGTGCCAGCAGCTTAGGGACAGGGCATGGCTACACCTTC	CASSLGTGHGYTF
TRBV19	17	TRBJ2-3	TRBD2	-	TGTGCCAGTAGAACCATCGGGACTAGCGGCCGCACAGATACGCAGTATTTT	CASRTIGTSGRTDTQYF
TRBV6-4	15	TRBJ1-5	TRBD1	-	TGTGCCAGCAGCCCTGAGGGGGCGATTGGACAGCCCCAGCATTTT	CASSPEGAIGQPQHF
TRBV7-7	15	TRBJ2-1	TRBD2	few	TGTGCTAGCAGCTTACTAGCGGGAGGGAGCAATGAGCAGTTCTTC	CASSLLAGGSNEQFF
TRBV28	16	TRBJ2-3	TRBD2	few	TGTGCCAGCAGTCTCCCCGTGGGGGGGGTGGTAGATACGCAGTATTTT	CASSLPVGGVVDTQYF
TRBV4-3	12	TRBJ2-1	TRBD2	-	TGCGCCAGCAGTCGGGGGGAGGGTGAGCAGTTCTTC	CASSRGEGEQFF
TRBV7-9	16	TRBJ1-4	TRBD1	-	TGTGCCAGCAGCTTACAACAGGGGGCCGTTAATGAAAAACTGTTTTTT	CASSLQQGAVNEKLFF
TRBV4-1	15	TRBJ1-1	-	-	TGCGCCAGCAGCCAAGGGGGCAGTCCGAACACTGAATCTTTCTTT	CASSQGGSPNTESFF
TRBV7-7	19	TRBJ2-2	TRBD1	-	TGTGCTAGCAGCTTAGCGCCCGGCCGACAGGGGGCGCGAGGCGGGGAGCTGTTTTTT	CASSLAPGRQGARGGELFF
TRBV7-9	15	TRBJ1-1	TRBD1	-	TGTTCCAGCAGCTCTTTACAGGGGGTGAACACTGAAGCTTTCTTT	CSSSSLQGVNTEAFF
TRBV6-5	16	TRBJ1-3	-	-	TGTGCCAGCAGTTACTCGGGGGGATCGTCTGGAAACACCATATATTTT	CASSYSGGSSGNTIYF
TRBV2	14	TRBJ1-5	-	once	TGTGCCAGCACGGCGGGGACCAGCAATCAGCCCCAGCATTTT	CASTAGTSNQPQHF
TRBV4-3	12	TRBJ1-1	-	few	TGCGCCAGCAGCCAAGGTCGGAGGGAAGCTTTCTTT	CASSQGRREAFF
TRBV5-1	13	TRBJ2-3	TRBD2	-	TGCGCCAGCAGCACAGTAGCGGGAGATACGCAGTATTTT	CASSTVAGDTQYF
TRBV5-1	15	TRBJ2-1	TRBD1	-	TGCGCCAGCAGCTTCGGGACAGGGGTCCGCAATGAGCAGTTCTTC	CASSFGTGVRNEQFF
TRBV11-3	14	TRBJ2-2	TRBD2	-	TGTGCCAGCAGCCCGCGGGGGGCTATCGGGGAGCTGTTTTTT	CASSPRGAIGELFF
TRBV10-3	12	TRBJ2-5	TRBD2	-	TGTGCCATCAACAACGGGGGGGAGACCCAGTACTTC	CAINNGGETQYF
TRBV7-9	15	TRBJ2-7	TRBD1	-	TGTGCCAGCAGCAACCGGGACAGGGGAATTTACGAGCAGTACTTC	CASSNRDRGIYEQYF
TRBV7-8	14	TRBJ2-7	-	-	TGTGCCAGCGGCCAAGGGGCGGACACCTACGAGCAGTACTTC	CASGQGADTYEQYF
TRBV9	15	TRBJ2-7	TRBD1	-	TGTGCCAGCAGCGTAGAGGGGACAGGGGCCTACGAGCAGTACTTC	CASSVEGTGAYEQYF
TRBV6-5	13	TRBJ1-1	-	-	TGTGCCAGCAGTGAAGTGGACAGCCTAGGGGCTTTCTTT	CASSEVDSLGAFF
TRBV4-3	15	TRBJ1-2	-	few	TGCGCCAGCAGCCAAGATTGGGTCGGGTGGGATGGCTACACCTTC	CASSQDWVGWDGYTF
TRBV9	10	TRBJ2-7	-	-	TGTGCCAGCCGGAGGGGCGAGCAGTACTTC	CASRRGEQYF
TRBV7-9	15	TRBJ1-4	TRBD1	-	TGTGCCAGCAGCTCCAGACAGGGAAGTTACGAAAAACTGTTTTTT	CASSSRQGSYEKLFF
TRBV25-1	14	TRBJ2-7	-	-	TGTGCCAGCACCGGCTCCGGGTCCTCCTACGAGCAGTACTTC	CASTGSGSSYEQYF
TRBV5-1	17	TRBJ2-3	TRBD2	-	TGCGCCAGCAGCAACTCCGGGACTAGCGCCTACACAGATACGCAGTATTTT	CASSNSGTSAYTDTQYF
TRBV7-2	13	TRBJ2-1	-	-	TGTGCCAGCAGCTTAATATCCTACAATGAGCAGTTCTTC	CASSLISYNEQFF
TRBV5-1	16	TRBJ2-5	TRBD2	-	TGCGCCAGCAGCTTTGGGACTAGCTTCCGCCAAGAGACCCAGTACTTC	CASSFGTSFRQETQYF
TRBV27	15	TRBJ1-2	-	-	TGTGCCAGCAGTTTACAGGGGCTGGCTAACTATGGCTACACCTTC	CASSLQGLANYGYTF
TRBV28	16	TRBJ1-1	TRBD1	-	TGTGCCAGCGGAGTGGGACGTCTGTCTAGAGGGGGCGAAGCTTTCTTT	CASGVGRLSRGGEAFF
TRBV5-4	15	TRBJ2-7	-	once	TGTGCCAGCAGCATAGGTGCGGATAGTTCCTACGAGCAGTACTTC	CASSIGADSSYEQYF
TRBV4-1	16	TRBJ1-3	TRBD1	-	TGCGCCAGCAGCCACTCAGGGGGACCCTCTGGAAACACCATATATTTT	CASSHSGGPSGNTIYF
TRBV7-9	19	TRBJ2-7	TRBD1	-	TGTGCCAGCAGCTGGGACACTCTCAGGGGGCTGAGGTCTGGATACGAGCAGTACTTC	CASSWDTLRGLRSGYEQYF
TRBV6-5	14	TRBJ1-1	-	few	TGTGCCAGCAGCCCCCGACAGCTGAACACTGAAGCTTTCTTT	CASSPRQLNTEAFF
TRBV9	15	TRBJ2-3	TRBD2	-	TGTGCCAGCAGCGTACGCGGGGGGGCGACAGATACGCAGTATTTT	CASSVRGGATDTQYF
TRBV14	15	TRBJ2-5	TRBD1	once	TGTGCCAGCAGCCAAGGTTACAGGGGGGAGGAGACCCAGTACTTC	CASSQGYRGEETQYF
TRBV28	17	TRBJ2-3	TRBD2	-	TGTGCCAGCAGTTCCCACCGGTGGCGGGGGGTCACAGATACGCAGTATTTT	CASSSHRWRGVTDTQYF